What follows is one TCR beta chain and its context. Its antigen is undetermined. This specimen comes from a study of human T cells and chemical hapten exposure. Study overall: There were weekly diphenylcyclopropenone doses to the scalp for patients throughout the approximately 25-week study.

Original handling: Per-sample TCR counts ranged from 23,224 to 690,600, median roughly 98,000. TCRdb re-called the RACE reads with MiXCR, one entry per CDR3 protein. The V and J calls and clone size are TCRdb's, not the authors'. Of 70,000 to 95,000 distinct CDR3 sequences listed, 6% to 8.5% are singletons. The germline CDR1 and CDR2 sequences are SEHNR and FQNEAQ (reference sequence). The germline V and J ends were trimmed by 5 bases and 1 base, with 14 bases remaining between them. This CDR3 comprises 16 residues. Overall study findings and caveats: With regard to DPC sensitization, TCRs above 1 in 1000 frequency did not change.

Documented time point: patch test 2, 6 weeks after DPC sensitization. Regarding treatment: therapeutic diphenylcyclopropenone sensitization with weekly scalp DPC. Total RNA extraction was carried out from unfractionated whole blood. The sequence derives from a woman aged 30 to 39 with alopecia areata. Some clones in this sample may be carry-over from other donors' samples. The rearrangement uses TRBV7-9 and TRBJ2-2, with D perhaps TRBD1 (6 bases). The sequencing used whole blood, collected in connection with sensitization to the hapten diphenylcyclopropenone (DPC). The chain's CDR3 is CASSLPRGGNTGELFF. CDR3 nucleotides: TGTGCCAGCAGCCTACCCAGAGGGGGGAACACCGGGGAGCTGTTTTTT. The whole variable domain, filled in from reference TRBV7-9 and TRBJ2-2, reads DTGVSQNPRHKITKRGQNVTFRCDPISEHNRLYWYRQTLGQGPEFLTYFQNEAQLEKSRLLSDRFSAERPKGSFSTLEIQRTEQGDSAMYLCASSLPRGGNTGELFFGEGSRLTVL.